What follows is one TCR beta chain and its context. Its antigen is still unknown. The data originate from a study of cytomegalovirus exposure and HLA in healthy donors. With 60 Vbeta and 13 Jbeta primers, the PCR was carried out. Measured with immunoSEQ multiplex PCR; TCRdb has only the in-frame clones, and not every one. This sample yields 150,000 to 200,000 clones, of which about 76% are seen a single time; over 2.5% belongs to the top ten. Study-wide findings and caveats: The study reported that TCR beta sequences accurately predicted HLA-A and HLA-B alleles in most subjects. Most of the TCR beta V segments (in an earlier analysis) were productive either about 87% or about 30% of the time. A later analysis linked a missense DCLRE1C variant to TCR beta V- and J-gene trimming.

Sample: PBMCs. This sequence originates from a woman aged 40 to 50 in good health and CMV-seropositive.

The CDR3 nucleotides are TGTGCCAGCACTGCGGGGCCTAGCTCCTACGAGCAGTACTTC. It encodes CASTAGPSSYEQYF. J is TRBJ2-7 and V is TRBV6-5; D possibly corresponds to TRBD2 (6 bases). From germline, CDR1 is MNHEY and CDR2 SVGAGI. The CDR3 spans 14 residues. V was clipped by 7 bases and J by 0 bases, with 13 bases between them.